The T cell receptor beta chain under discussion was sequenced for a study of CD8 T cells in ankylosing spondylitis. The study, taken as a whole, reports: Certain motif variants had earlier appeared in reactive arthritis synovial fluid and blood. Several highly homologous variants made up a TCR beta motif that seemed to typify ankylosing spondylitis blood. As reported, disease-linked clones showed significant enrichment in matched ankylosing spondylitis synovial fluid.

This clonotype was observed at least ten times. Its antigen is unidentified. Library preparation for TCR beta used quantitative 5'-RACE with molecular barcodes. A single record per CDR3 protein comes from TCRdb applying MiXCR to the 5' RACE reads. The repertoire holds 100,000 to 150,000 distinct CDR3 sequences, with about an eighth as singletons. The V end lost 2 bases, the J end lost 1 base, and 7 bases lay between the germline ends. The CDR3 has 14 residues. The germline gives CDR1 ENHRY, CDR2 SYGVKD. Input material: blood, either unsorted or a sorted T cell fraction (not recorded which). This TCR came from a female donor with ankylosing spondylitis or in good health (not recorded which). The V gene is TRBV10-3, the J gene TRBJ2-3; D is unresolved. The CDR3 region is CAISETSRTDTQYF. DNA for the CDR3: TGTGCCATCAGTGAGACTTCGCGCACAGATACGCAGTATTTT.